These 27 T cell receptor beta chains share one sample of origin, sequenced in a study of beta chain features in type 1 diabetes. Broader study findings: Moderately but significantly shorter TCRB CDR3s were found in Type 1 diabetes patients in all four CD4+ subsets.

No antigen is known for these receptors. The whole isolated RNA underwent reverse transcription, so sequencing captured expressed TCRB transcripts. TCRdb's copy holds only in-frame clones and misses some; the assay was immunoSEQ multiplex PCR. The table includes about 390,000 clones, 9.6% detected once. Material: central memory CD4+ T cells from blood. The origin of the receptors is a young man with type 1 diabetes.

V usage is TRBV5-6 and J usage is TRBJ2-6, with 8 nucleotides matching TRBD1. The CDR3 consists of 17 residues. Germline lookup yields CDR1 SGHDT and CDR2 YYEEEE. Trimming cost V 2 bases and J 2 bases; bases outside gene matches: 6. The CDR3 DNA sequence: TGTGCCAGCAGCTTCTGGGCAGGGGGCGCTGGGGCCAACGTCCTGACTTTC. Encoded protein: CASSFWAGGAGANVLTF.

V gene TRBV19 combines with J gene TRBJ2-7, with TRBD1 matching 7 bases. Germline values: CDR1 LNHDA, CDR2 SQIVND (reference sequence). The CDR3 totals 14 residues. V lost 6 bases and J lost 2; bases outside the gene matches: 7. The CDR3 nucleotides are TGTGCCAGTAGAAGATCCGACAGGGCCTACGAGCAGTACTTC. Amino acid sequence: CASRRSDRAYEQYF.

This clone came up a few times. The J gene is TRBJ2-7, the V gene TRBV28; D is perhaps TRBD1 (6 bases). This CDR3 is 16 amino acids long. V was cut by 2 bases and J by 6 bases, with 20 bases left in between. Per the germline V gene, CDR1 is MDHEN and CDR2 is SYDVKM. In DNA form, the CDR3 reads TGTGCCAGCAGTTTACGCCCATTAGGCAGGGGTTCCGAGCAGTACTTC. Encoded protein: CASSLRPLGRGSEQYF.

The J gene is TRBJ2-3, the V gene TRBV5-6; D gene ambiguous. CDR3 length equals 14 residues. The germline V and J ends were trimmed by 4 bases and 2 bases, with 11 bases remaining between them. Germline CDR1 SGHDT, CDR2 YYEEEE. The CDR3 sequence is CASSPPLTTDTQYF. CDR3 DNA sequence: TGTGCCAGCAGCCCCCCCTTAACCACAGATACGCAGTATTTT.

This clone was observed many times. V is TRBV28 and J is TRBJ2-7; TRBD2 aligns across 9 bases. Germline loops: CDR1 MDHEN, CDR2 SYDVKM. The V and J ends lost 6 bases and 7 bases, in that order; junction bases with no gene match: 10. The CDR3 loop spans 14 amino acids. DNA of the CDR3: TGTGCCAGCAGGGGTAGCGGGAGCTCCTGGGAGCAGTACTTC. Translating it yields CASRGSGSSWEQYF.

This clone was seen more than once but under ten times. This chain connects TRBV1 to TRBJ2-2; TRBD2 is the table's D call and was not checked against the DNA. TRBV1 is a pseudogene locus. The CDR3 is made up of 15 amino acids. The CDR3 loop reads CTTHSGTPGTGELFF. CDR3 nucleotides: TGCACCACCCATTCCGGGACTCCTGGGACCGGGGAGCTGTTTTTT.

The table lists this clone with a few counts. V usage is TRBV7-9 and J usage is TRBJ2-2, with 11 bases identical to TRBD1. The V gene's germline CDR1 is SEHNR and CDR2 FQNEAQ (reference sequence). This CDR3 spans 17 amino acids. J was trimmed by 4 bases and V by 4 bases; bases with no gene match: 8. CDR3: CASSSYGQGATTGELFF. The CDR3 coding sequence is TGTGCCAGCAGCTCCTACGGACAGGGGGCGACCACCGGGGAGCTGTTTTTT.

This chain uses TRBV7-2 with TRBJ2-1; 9 nucleotides agree with TRBD1. Per germline, CDR1 SGHTA and CDR2 FQGNSA. The CDR3 totals 14 residues. Trimming removed 8 bases from V and 9 bases from J; junction bases left unmatched: 11. CDR3 coding DNA: TGTGCCAGCCGGCGGGACAGGGACCGGGGTGAGCAGTTCTTC. It specifies CASRRDRDRGEQFF.

This clone was observed a few times. CDR3 sequence (DNA): TGTGCCAGCAGCTTAACAAACACCGGGGAGCTGTTTTTT. It encodes CASSLTNTGELFF. The chain employs TRBV6-5 and TRBJ2-2, with D hard to call. Germline CDR1 reads MNHEY; CDR2 reads SVGAGI. V lost 6 bases and J lost 2, with 7 bases in between. This CDR3 region has 13 residues.

This clone has a handful of counts. The CDR3 protein is CASSSSPLVNTEAFF. In DNA, the CDR3 is TGTGCCAGCAGCTCGAGCCCACTGGTGAACACTGAAGCTTTCTTT. This chain joins TRBV27 and TRBJ1-1; D ambiguous. V lost 6 bases to trimming and J lost 0 bases, with 14 bases between them. The CDR3 is 15 residues long. Looked up from germline, CDR1 is MNHEY and CDR2 is SMNVEV (reference sequence).

This clone was counted at least ten times. The V call is TRBV13, the J call TRBJ1-3, with D tentatively TRBD1 (6 bases). Germline lookup yields CDR1 PRHDT and CDR2 FYEKMQ (reference sequence). The CDR3 covers 14 residues. V was pared by 5 bases and J by 2 bases, with 10 bases between. CDR3 protein: CASSPGQPGNTIYF. For the CDR3, the DNA is TGTGCCAGCAGCCCAGGACAGCCTGGAAACACCATATATTTT.

The chain couples TRBV28 to TRBJ2-5, with D unclear. Trimming removed 7 bases from V and 5 bases from J, with 17 bases in between. Per the germline V gene, CDR1 is MDHEN and CDR2 is SYDVKM. There are 14 residues in the CDR3. The CDR3 loop is CASTSARMWETQYF. CDR3 bases: TGTGCCAGCACCTCCGCTCGCATGTGGGAGACCCAGTACTTC.

This clone appeared a few times. The chain combines TRBV25-1 with TRBJ2-5; D could derive from TRBD1 or TRBD2 (5 bases each). In germline, CDR1 is MGHDK, CDR2 SYGVNS. Trimming removed 2 bases at V and 4 bases at J, with 11 bases between. The CDR3 is 14 amino acids. The CDR3 sequence is CASSEPGDGETQYF. The CDR3 region has the DNA TGTGCCAGCAGTGAACCCGGGGACGGAGAGACCCAGTACTTC.

This clone showed up just a few times. The chain is built from TRBV10-1 and TRBJ2-5; 8 bases align to TRBD2. V dropped 3 bases and J dropped 4; count of bases not matched to a gene: 13. Germline values: CDR1 WNHNN, CDR2 SYGVQD (reference sequence). The CDR3 is made up of 17 amino acids. DNA for the CDR3: TGCGCCAGCAGTGATGTTGCGAGCGGGAGTAACCGAGAGACCCAGTACTTC. This encodes CASSDVASGSNRETQYF.

CDR3 bases: TGTGCCAGCAGTTACCAGGGTAACTATGGCTACACCTTC. Amino acid sequence: CASSYQGNYGYTF. The J gene is TRBJ1-2, the V gene TRBV6-5, with a tentative D call TRBD1 (5 bases). Germline lookup yields CDR1 MNHEY and CDR2 SVGAGI. The germline V and J ends were trimmed by 2 bases and 1 base, with 5 bases remaining between them. The CDR3 sequence is 13 residues long.

The chain is built from TRBV10-1 and TRBJ1-5; D is perhaps TRBD1 (6 bases). V shed 5 bases and J shed 6 bases, with 11 bases lying between them. The length of the CDR3 is 13 residues. Germline V gene lookup returns CDR1 WNHNN and CDR2 SYGVQD (reference sequence). CDR3 protein: CASSFAQGQPQHF. CDR3 bases: TGCGCCAGCAGTTTCGCACAGGGTCAGCCCCAGCATTTT.

The chain uses TRBV6-7 and TRBJ2-5, with TRBD1 matching over 8 bases. The DNA end is a closer match to TRBJ2-7, so the J assignment may be wrong. TRBV6-7 is sorted into the ORF group, with uncertain function. The length of the CDR3 is 12 residues. DNA of the CDR3: TGTGCCAGCATTCAGGGGGCTTACGAGCAGTACTTC. Protein sequence: CASIQGAYEQYF.

This clone was detected only a few times. This rearrangement joins TRBV6-5 to TRBJ2-7, with D unclear. The CDR3 sequence is 13 residues long. V lost 0 bases to trimming and J lost 6 bases, with 9 bases between them. Germline values: CDR1 MNHEY, CDR2 SVGAGI. The CDR3 reads CASSYSRWSEQYF. The CDR3 region has the DNA TGTGCCAGCAGTTACTCGAGGTGGAGCGAGCAGTACTTC.

The genes are TRBV30 and TRBJ1-6; D unresolved. CDR1 is GTSNPN and CDR2 is SVGIG in the germline V gene (reference sequence). The CDR3 spans 15 residues. Trimming took off 4 bases at V and 5 bases at J, with 15 bases between the two ends. CDR3 nucleotides: TGTGCCTGGAATGTTTGGTCACTTGATAATTCACCCCTCCACTTT. This translates into CAWNVWSLDNSPLHF.

The chain combines TRBV28 with TRBJ2-2; perhaps TRBD1 as D (6 bases). Germline V lookup: CDR1 MDHEN, CDR2 SYDVKM. V was cut by 3 bases and J by 6 bases, with 17 bases left in between. The CDR3 is 16 amino acids. DNA of the CDR3: TGTGCCAGCAGTTTTCCACAGGGATTAGAGGCCGGGGAGCTGTTTTTT. Amino acids: CASSFPQGLEAGELFF.

Only a few counts were recorded for this clone. The J gene is TRBJ1-5, the V gene TRBV27; no clear D. The germline V and J ends were trimmed by 4 bases and 2 bases, with 9 bases remaining between them. There are 14 residues in the CDR3. The germline gives CDR1 MNHEY, CDR2 SMNVEV (reference sequence). CDR3 nucleotides: TGTGCCAGCAGTTGGAAGGGAGGCAATCAGCCCCAGCATTTT. Its protein is CASSWKGGNQPQHF.

The V and J genes are TRBV5-8 and TRBJ2-5; D is unresolved. Trimming left V 0 bases short and J 4 bases short, with 10 bases between. Germline CDR1 reads SGHTS; CDR2 reads YDEGEE. This CDR3 comprises 14 residues. The CDR3 DNA reads TGTGCCAGCAGCTTGGAGTCAGGATCAGAGACCCAGTACTTC. Its protein product is CASSLESGSETQYF.

The table lists this clone with many counts. The chain joins TRBV7-6 to TRBJ2-5; 10 bases match TRBD2. This CDR3 region has 15 residues. Germline assignment: CDR1 SGHVS and CDR2 FNYEAQ. Trimming took 2 bases from V and 6 from J; bases not matched to a gene: 6. The CDR3 coding sequence is TGTGCCAGCAGCTTAAAAGCGGGAGGGGAGCAGACCCAGTACTTC. It codes for CASSLKAGGEQTQYF.

J is TRBJ2-3 and V is TRBV4-1; D is ambiguous. V was trimmed by 4 bases and J by 7 bases, leaving 12 bases between them. The CDR3 is 13 residues long. The germline gives CDR1 MGHRA, CDR2 YSYEKL. DNA of the CDR3: TGCGCCAGCAGCCTTGGCAAAGAAAATACGCAGTATTTT. It yields the protein CASSLGKENTQYF.

This clone was observed a few times. The chain links TRBV4-3 to TRBJ2-3; 10 bases line up with TRBD2. The V and J ends lost 0 bases and 5 bases, in that order; junction bases with no gene match: 8. This CDR3 has 17 residues. Germline V gives CDR1 LGHNA, CDR2 YSLEER. The CDR3 nucleotides are TGCGCCAGCAGCCAAGATTATCTAGCGGGAGTTCAAGATACGCAGTATTTT. Translated, it gives CASSQDYLAGVQDTQYF.

The chain's CDR3 is CASSPRTGLPYEQYF. CDR3 nucleotide sequence: TGTGCCAGCAGCCCAAGGACAGGGTTGCCCTACGAGCAGTACTTC. The chain couples TRBV5-6 to TRBJ2-7; 8 bases match TRBD1. Germline V gives CDR1 SGHDT, CDR2 YYEEEE. The CDR3 consists of 15 residues. V dropped 4 bases and J dropped 2; count of bases not matched to a gene: 8.

V gene TRBV10-3 combines with J gene TRBJ2-1; 9 bases are shared with TRBD2. The CDR3 length is 14 residues. CDR1 is ENHRY, CDR2 SYGVKD, per germline. Losses at the gene ends were 5 bases for V and 9 bases for J; bases not matched to a gene: 8. This CDR3 reads CAISLSGRLSEQFF. The CDR3, as DNA: TGTGCCATCAGTCTTAGCGGGAGACTTTCTGAGCAGTTCTTC.